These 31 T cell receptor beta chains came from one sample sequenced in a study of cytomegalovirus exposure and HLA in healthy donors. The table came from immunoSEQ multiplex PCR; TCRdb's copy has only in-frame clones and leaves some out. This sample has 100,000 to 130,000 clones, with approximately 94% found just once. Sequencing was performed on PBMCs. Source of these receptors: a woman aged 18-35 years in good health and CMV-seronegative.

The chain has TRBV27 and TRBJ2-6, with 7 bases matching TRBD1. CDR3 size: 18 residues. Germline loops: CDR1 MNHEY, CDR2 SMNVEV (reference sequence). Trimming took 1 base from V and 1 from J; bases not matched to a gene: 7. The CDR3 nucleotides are TGTGCCAGCAGTTTATGGGGGACAGAAAATTCTGGGGCCAACGTCCTGACTTTC. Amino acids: CASSLWGTENSGANVLTF.

The CDR3: CASSQDSRDSDSPLHF. The CDR3 nucleotides are TGCGCCAGCAGCCAAGACTCCCGGGACAGTGATTCACCCCTCCACTTT. V is TRBV4-1 and J is TRBJ1-6; TRBD1 matches 7 bases. Germline CDR1 is MGHRA and CDR2 is YSYEKL. With 0 bases clipped from V and 8 bases from J, the junction kept 7 bases outside the gene matches. The CDR3 has 16 residues.

The CDR3 DNA is TGCGCCAGCAGCTTGCCTAGGACAGGGTTTGGCGGGGAGCTGTTTTTT. Translating it yields CASSLPRTGFGGELFF. The chain recombines TRBV5-1 with TRBJ2-2; 8 bases line up with TRBD1. The germline V gene has CDR1 SGHRS and CDR2 YFSETQ. The CDR3 runs 16 residues. The V gene end was trimmed by 1 base and the J gene end by 7 bases; junction bases not matched to a gene: 9. The complete variable domain, with remaining parts taken from reference TRBV5-1 and TRBJ2-2, reads KAGVTQTPRYLIKTRGQQVTLSCSPISGHRSVSWYQQTPGQGLQFLFEYFSETQRNKGNFPGRFSGRQFSNSRSEMNVSTLELGDSALYLCASSLPRTGFGGELFFGEGSRLTVL.

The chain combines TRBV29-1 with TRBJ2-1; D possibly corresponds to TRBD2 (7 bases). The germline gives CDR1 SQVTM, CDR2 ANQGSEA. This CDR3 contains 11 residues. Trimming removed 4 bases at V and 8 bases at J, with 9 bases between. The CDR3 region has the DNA TGCAGCGTTGGGGGGGGCTATGAGCAGTTCTTC. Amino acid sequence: CSVGGGYEQFF.

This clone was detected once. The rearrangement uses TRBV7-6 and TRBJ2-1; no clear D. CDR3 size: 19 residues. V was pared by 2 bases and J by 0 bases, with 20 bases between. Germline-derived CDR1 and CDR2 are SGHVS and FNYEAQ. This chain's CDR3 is CASSLMSGETPLSYNEQFF. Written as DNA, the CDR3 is TGTGCCAGCAGCTTAATGTCCGGCGAGACACCTCTCTCCTACAATGAGCAGTTCTTC. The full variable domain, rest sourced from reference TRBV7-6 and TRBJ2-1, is GAGVSQSPRYKVTKRGQDVALRCDPISGHVSLYWYRQALGQGPEFLTYFNYEAQQDKSGLPNDRFSAERPEGSISTLTIQRTEQRDSAMYRCASSLMSGETPLSYNEQFFGPGTRLTVL.

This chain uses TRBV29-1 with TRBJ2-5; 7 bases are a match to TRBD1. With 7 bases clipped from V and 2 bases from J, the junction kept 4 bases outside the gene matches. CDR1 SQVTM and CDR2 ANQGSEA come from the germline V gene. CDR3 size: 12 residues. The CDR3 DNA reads TGCAGCGCAAGGACAGGTCAAGAGACCCAGTACTTC. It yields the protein CSARTGQETQYF.

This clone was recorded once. Here the CDR3 reads CASSFSSDQETQYF. The CDR3 DNA is TGCGCCAGCAGCTTCTCGAGCGATCAAGAGACCCAGTACTTC. The chain uses TRBV5-1 and TRBJ2-5; D unresolved. The CDR3 sequence is 14 residues long. Trimming pared 2 bases from V and 2 bases from J, leaving 10 bases between. Looked up from germline, CDR1 is SGHRS and CDR2 is YFSETQ.

CDR3 protein: CASRPTDRDINNEQYF. The CDR3 DNA reads as TGCGCCAGCAGACCGACGGACAGGGACATTAACAACGAGCAGTACTTC. V is TRBV5-1 and J is TRBJ2-7; 8 bases align to TRBD1. CDR3 length: 16 amino acids. V shed 5 bases and J 5 bases; nucleotides not matched to a gene: 15. Per the germline V gene, CDR1 is SGHRS and CDR2 is YFSETQ.

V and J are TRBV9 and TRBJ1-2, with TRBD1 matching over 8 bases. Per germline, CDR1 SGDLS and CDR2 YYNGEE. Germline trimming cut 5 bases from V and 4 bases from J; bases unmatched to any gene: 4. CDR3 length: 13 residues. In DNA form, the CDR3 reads TGTGCCAGCAGTAAGACAGGGGCCTATGGCTACACCTTC. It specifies CASSKTGAYGYTF.

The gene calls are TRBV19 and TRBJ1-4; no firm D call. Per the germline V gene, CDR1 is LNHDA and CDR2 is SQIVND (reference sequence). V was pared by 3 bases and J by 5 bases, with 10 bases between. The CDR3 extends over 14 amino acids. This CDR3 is CASSIWGDNEKLFF. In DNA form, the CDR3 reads TGTGCCAGTAGTATTTGGGGAGACAATGAAAAACTGTTTTTT.

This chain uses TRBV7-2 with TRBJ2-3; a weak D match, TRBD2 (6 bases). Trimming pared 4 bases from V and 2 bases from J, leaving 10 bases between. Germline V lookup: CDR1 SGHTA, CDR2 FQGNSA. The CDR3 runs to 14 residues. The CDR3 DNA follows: TGTGCCAGCAGCTACGGGGGACCCACAGATACGCAGTATTTT. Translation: CASSYGGPTDTQYF. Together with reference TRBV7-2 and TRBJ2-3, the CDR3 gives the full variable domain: GAGVSQSPSNKVTEKGKDVELRCDPISGHTALYWYRQSLGQGLEFLIYFQGNSAPDKSGLPSDRFSAERTGGSVSTLTIQRTQQEDSAVYLCASSYGGPTDTQYFGPGTRLTVL.

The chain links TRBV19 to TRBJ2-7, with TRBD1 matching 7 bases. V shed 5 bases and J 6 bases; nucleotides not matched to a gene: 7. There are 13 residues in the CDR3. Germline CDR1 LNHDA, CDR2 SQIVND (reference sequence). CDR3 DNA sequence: TGTGCCAGTAGTGATCCGACAGGGACCGAGCAGTACTTC. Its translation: CASSDPTGTEQYF.

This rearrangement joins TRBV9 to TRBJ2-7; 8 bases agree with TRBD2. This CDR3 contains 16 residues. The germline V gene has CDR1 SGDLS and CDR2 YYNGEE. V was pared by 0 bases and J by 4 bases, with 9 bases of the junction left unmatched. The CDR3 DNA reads TGTGCCAGCAGCGTAGGTGTTAGCGGGGCTTCATACGAGCAGTACTTC. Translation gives CASSVGVSGASYEQYF.

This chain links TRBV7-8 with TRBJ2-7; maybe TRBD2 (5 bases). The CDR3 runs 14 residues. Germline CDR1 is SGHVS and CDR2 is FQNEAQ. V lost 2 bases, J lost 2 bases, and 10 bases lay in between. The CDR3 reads CASSLPSGTYEQYF. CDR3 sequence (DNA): TGTGCCAGCAGCTTACCTTCCGGGACCTACGAGCAGTACTTC.

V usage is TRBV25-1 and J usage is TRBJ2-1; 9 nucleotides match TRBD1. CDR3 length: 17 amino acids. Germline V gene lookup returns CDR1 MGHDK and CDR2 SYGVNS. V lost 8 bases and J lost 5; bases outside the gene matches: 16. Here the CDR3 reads CASGGPTGGFFDNEQFF. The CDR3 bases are TGTGCCAGCGGGGGCCCGACAGGGGGATTTTTTGACAATGAGCAGTTCTTC.

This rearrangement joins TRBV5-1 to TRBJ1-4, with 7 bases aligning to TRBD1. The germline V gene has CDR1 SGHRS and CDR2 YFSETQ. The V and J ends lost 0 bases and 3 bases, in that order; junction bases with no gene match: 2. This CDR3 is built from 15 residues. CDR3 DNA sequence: TGCGCCAGCAGCTTGGGTGGACAGGCTAATGAAAAACTGTTTTTT. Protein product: CASSLGGQANEKLFF.

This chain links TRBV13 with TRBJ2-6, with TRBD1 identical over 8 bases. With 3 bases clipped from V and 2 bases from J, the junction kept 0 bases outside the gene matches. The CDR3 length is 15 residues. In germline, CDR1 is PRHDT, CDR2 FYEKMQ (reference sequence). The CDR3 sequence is CASSLTGAGANVLTF. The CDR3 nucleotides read TGTGCCAGCAGCTTGACAGGGGCTGGGGCCAACGTCCTGACTTTC.

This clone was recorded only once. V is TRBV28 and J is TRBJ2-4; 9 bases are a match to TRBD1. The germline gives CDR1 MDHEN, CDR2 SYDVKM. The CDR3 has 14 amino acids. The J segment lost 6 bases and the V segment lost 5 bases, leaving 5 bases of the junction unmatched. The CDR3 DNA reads TGTGCCAGCAGTCCTTCGACAGGGGGAAACATTCAGTACTTC. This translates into CASSPSTGGNIQYF.

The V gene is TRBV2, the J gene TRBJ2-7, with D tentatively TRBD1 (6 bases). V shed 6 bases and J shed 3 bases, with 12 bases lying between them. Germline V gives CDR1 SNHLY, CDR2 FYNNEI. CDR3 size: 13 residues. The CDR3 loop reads CASSRDTVYEQYF. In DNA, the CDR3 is TGTGCCAGCAGCAGGGACACCGTCTACGAGCAGTACTTC.

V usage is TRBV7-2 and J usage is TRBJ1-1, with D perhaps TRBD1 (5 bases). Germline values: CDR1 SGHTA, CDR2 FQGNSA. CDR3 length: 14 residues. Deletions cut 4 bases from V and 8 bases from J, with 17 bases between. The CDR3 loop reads CASSSGGVGQEAFF. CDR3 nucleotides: TGTGCCAGCAGCTCCGGCGGGGTCGGACAAGAAGCTTTCTTT.

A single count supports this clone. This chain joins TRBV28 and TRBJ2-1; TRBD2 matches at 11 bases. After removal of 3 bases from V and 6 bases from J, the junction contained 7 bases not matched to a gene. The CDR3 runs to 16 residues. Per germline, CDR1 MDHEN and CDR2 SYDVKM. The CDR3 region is CASSFRLAGFRNEQFF. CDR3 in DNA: TGTGCCAGCAGTTTTAGACTAGCGGGGTTTCGCAATGAGCAGTTCTTC. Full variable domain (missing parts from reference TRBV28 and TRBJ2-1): DVKVTQSSRYLVKRTGEKVFLECVQDMDHENMFWYRQDPGLGLRLIYFSYDVKMKEKGDIPEGYSVSREKKERFSLILESASTNQTSMYLCASSFRLAGFRNEQFFGPGTRLTVL.

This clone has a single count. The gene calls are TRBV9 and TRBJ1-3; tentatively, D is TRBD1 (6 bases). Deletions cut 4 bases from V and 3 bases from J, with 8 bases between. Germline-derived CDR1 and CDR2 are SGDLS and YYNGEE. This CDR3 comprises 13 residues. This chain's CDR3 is CASSHRDGNTIYF. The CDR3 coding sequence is TGTGCCAGCAGCCACAGGGATGGAAACACCATATATTTT.

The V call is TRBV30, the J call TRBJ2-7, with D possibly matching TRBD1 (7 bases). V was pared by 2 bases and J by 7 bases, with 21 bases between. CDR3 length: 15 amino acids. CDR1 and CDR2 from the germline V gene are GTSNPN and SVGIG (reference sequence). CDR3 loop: CAWSPWTGGISEQYF. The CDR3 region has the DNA TGTGCCTGGAGTCCATGGACAGGAGGGATATCGGAGCAGTACTTC.

The CDR3 coding sequence is TGTGCCAGCAGTTTAAGGGGTGGACAGGGGGCCTCCTACGAGCAGTACTTC. Protein: CASSLRGGQGASYEQYF. The V call is TRBV27, the J call TRBJ2-7; 11 nucleotides agree with TRBD1. Trimming removed 2 bases from V and 0 bases from J; junction bases left unmatched: 6. The length of the CDR3 is 17 residues. CDR1 is MNHEY and CDR2 is SMNVEV in the germline V gene (reference sequence).

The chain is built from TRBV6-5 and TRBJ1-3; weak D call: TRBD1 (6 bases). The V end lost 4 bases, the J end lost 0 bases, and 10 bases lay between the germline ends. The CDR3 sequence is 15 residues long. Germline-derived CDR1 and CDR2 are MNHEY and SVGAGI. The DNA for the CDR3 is TGTGCCAGCAGTTCCGACAGGTTCTCTGGAAACACCATATATTTT. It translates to CASSSDRFSGNTIYF.

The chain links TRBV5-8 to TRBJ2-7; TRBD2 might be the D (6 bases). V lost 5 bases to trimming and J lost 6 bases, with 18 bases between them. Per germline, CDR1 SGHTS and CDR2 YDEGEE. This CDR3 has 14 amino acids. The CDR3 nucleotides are TGTGCCAGCAGGTCTGGGACTTCCCTGGTCGAGCAGTACTTC. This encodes CASRSGTSLVEQYF.

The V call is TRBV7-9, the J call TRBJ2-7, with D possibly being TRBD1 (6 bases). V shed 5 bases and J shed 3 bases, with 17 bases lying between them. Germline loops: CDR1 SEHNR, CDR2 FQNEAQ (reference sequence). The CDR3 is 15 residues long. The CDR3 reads CASSLPRQDDYEQYF. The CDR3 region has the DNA TGTGCCAGCAGCCTTCCCCGACAGGACGACTACGAGCAGTACTTC. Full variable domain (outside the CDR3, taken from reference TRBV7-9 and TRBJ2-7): DTGVSQNPRHKITKRGQNVTFRCDPISEHNRLYWYRQTLGQGPEFLTYFQNEAQLEKSRLLSDRFSAERPKGSFSTLEIQRTEQGDSAMYLCASSLPRQDDYEQYFGPGTRLTVT.

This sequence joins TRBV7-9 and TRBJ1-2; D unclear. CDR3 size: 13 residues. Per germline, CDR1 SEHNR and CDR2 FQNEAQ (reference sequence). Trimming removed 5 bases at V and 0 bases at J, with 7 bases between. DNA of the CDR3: TGTGCCAGCAGCCGGGAGGCTAACTATGGCTACACCTTC. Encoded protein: CASSREANYGYTF.

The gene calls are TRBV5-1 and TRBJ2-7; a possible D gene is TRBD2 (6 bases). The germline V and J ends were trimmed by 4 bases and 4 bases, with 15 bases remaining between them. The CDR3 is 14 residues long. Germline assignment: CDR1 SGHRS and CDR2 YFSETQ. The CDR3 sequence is CASSAGTGAYEQYF. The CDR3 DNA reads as TGCGCCAGCAGCGCGGGGACGGGTGCTTACGAGCAGTACTTC.

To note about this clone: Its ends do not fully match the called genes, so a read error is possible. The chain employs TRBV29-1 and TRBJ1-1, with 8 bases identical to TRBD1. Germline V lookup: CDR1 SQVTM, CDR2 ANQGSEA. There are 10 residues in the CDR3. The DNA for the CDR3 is TGCAGCGTATTCTCCGGGACAGGTCACTTT. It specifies CSVFSGTGHF.

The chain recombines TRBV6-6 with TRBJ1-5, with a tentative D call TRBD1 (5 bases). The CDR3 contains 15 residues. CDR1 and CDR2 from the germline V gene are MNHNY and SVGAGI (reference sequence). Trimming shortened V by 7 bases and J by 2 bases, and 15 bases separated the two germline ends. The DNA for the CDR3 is TGTGCCAGCATTCCGGGGGGGTCGGGCAATCAGCCCCAGCATTTT. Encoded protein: CASIPGGSGNQPQHF.